Listed below are T cell receptor beta chains from one sample, sequenced in a study of blood T cells in healthy people across ages. TCRdb reprocessed the 5' RACE reads with MiXCR, giving one entry per CDR3 protein. In the table there are over 600,000 distinct CDR3 sequences, about half of which are singletons. The sample consisted of blood. The source of these receptors is a man older than 75 in good health. Both conserved end residues are part of each CDR3. A D gene is named only where the DNA matches it firmly. Clone size, where shown, is once, few, many, or a class for clones that have expanded.

14	-	TRBJ1-2	-	TRBV6-1	CASILRISNYGYTF	TGTGCCAGCATACTCAGAATATCCAACTATGGCTACACCTTC
15	few	TRBJ1-5	TRBD1	TRBV20-1	CSASRGQGANQPQHF	TGCAGTGCTAGTAGAGGACAGGGGGCAAATCAGCCCCAGCATTTT
16	-	TRBJ2-7	-	TRBV5-1	CASSLEVPLPPSEQYF	TGCGCCAGCAGCTTGGAGGTGCCCCTCCCCCCGAGCGAGCAGTACTTC
18	few	TRBJ2-3	TRBD2	TRBV7-2	CASSLDWTTSGRTDTQYF	TGTGCCAGCAGCTTAGACTGGACGACTAGCGGTCGCACAGATACGCAGTATTTT
13	few	TRBJ1-2	-	TRBV20-1	CSAKWGGLSGYTF	TGCAGTGCTAAATGGGGCGGATTATCGGGCTACACCTTC
13	-	TRBJ2-5	TRBD1	TRBV20-1	CSAKDRGPETQYF	TGCAGTGCTAAAGACAGGGGGCCAGAGACCCAGTACTTC
17	few	TRBJ2-1	TRBD2	TRBV25-1	CASSGTSGDSSYNEQFF	TGTGCCAGCAGTGGGACTAGCGGGGACAGCTCCTACAATGAGCAGTTCTTC
15	-	TRBJ2-7	-	TRBV7-2	CASSFTVLSSYEQYF	TGTGCCAGCAGCTTTACAGTACTAAGCTCCTACGAGCAGTACTTC
15	-	TRBJ2-1	-	TRBV30	CAWRQEGLSFREQFF	TGTGCCTGGAGGCAAGAGGGACTTTCCTTTCGTGAGCAGTTCTTC
17	once	TRBJ2-7	TRBD2	TRBV3-1	CASSQLTSGRRDDEQYF	TGTGCCAGCAGCCAACTGACTAGCGGGAGGAGAGATGACGAGCAGTACTTC
14	-	TRBJ2-5	-	TRBV7-9	CASSLKTLQETQYF	TGTGCCAGCAGCTTAAAGACTCTCCAAGAGACCCAGTACTTC
15	-	TRBJ2-1	-	TRBV5-4	CASSQDRNSYNEQFF	TGTGCCAGCAGCCAAGACAGGAACTCCTACAATGAGCAGTTCTTC
15	few	TRBJ1-2	TRBD1	TRBV4-2	CASSQSGTGSFGYTF	TGTGCCAGCAGCCAGTCCGGGACAGGGAGCTTCGGCTACACCTTC
14	-	TRBJ2-5	-	TRBV28	CASSPTRPQGTQYF	TGTGCCAGCAGTCCGACGAGACCCCAAGGGACCCAGTACTTC
13	-	TRBJ2-5	-	TRBV18	CASSPNAEETQYF	TGTGCCAGCTCACCAAACGCCGAAGAGACCCAGTACTTC
16	-	TRBJ2-7	-	TRBV7-3	CASSLEAGFSYNEQYF	TGTGCCAGCAGCTTAGAGGCGGGATTCTCCTACAATGAGCAGTACTTC
15	few	TRBJ2-7	-	TRBV7-8	CASSLDRDTGFRMYF	TGTGCCAGCAGCTTAGATAGAGACACAGGGTTTAGGATGTACTTC
16	once	TRBJ2-7	-	TRBV12-3/TRBV12-4	CASSFYRRGNFDEQYF	TGTGCCAGCAGTTTTTATCGACGTGGTAATTTCGACGAGCAGTACTTC
18	-	TRBJ1-5	-	TRBV28	CASSPPGGLRFSNQPQHF	TGTGCCAGCAGTCCACCGGGCGGCCTCCGGTTTAGCAATCAGCCCCAGCATTTT
13	-	TRBJ2-3	-	TRBV7-2	CASSSLRTDTQYF	TGTGCCAGCAGCTCCCTTCGCACAGATACGCAGTATTTT
14	-	TRBJ1-6	-	TRBV2	CASSVSPRDSPLHF	TGTGCCAGCAGTGTATCGCCAAGGGATTCACCCCTCCACTTT
16	-	TRBJ1-2	-	TRBV27	CASSLSQGVGFGGYTF	TGTGCCAGCAGTTTAAGTCAGGGAGTAGGTTTCGGTGGCTACACCTTC
15	-	TRBJ2-5	-	TRBV12-3/TRBV12-4	CASSWVGGVYNEQYF	TGTGCCAGCAGCTGGGTAGGGGGAGTCTACAATGAGCAGTACTTC
16	-	TRBJ2-1	TRBD2	TRBV20-1	CSASLAGVAAYNEQFF	TGCAGTGCTTCACTAGCGGGAGTGGCAGCCTACAATGAGCAGTTCTTC
17	-	TRBJ2-1	TRBD1	TRBV24-1	CATSDPRGGTATVGQFF	TGTGCCACCAGTGACCCTCGGGGTGGGACAGCGACAGTGGGGCAGTTCTTC
15	-	TRBJ1-2	TRBD1	TRBV14	CASSEGGTADYGYTF	TGTGCCAGCAGCGAGGGGGGGACAGCCGACTATGGCTACACCTTC
11	many	TRBJ2-3	-	TRBV12-3/TRBV12-4	CASSFRDTQYF	TGTGCCAGCAGTTTTAGAGATACGCAGTATTTT
16	-	TRBJ2-1	-	TRBV5-4	CASSTEGGLSYNEQFF	TGTGCCAGCAGCACAGAGGGGGGACTCTCCTACAATGAGCAGTTCTTC
16	-	TRBJ2-7	-	TRBV5-1	CASSAEPGRRYNEQYF	TGCGCCAGCAGCGCGGAACCGGGACGCCGCTACAATGAGCAGTACTTC
14	-	TRBJ2-7	TRBD2	TRBV20-1	CSARDLAAPYEQYF	TGCAGTGCTAGAGATCTAGCGGCGCCCTACGAGCAGTACTTC
13	-	TRBJ2-5	-	TRBV29-1	CSVTPGGQETQYF	TGCAGCGTTACCCCAGGGGGGCAGGAGACCCAGTACTTC
18	few	TRBJ2-1	TRBD1	TRBV7-2	CASSYLPRDRWEYNGQFF	TGTGCCAGCAGCTACCTTCCCCGGGACAGGTGGGAGTACAATGGGCAGTTCTTC
19	-	TRBJ2-3	TRBD2	TRBV27	CASSSITSGRRAATDTQYF	TGTGCCAGCAGCTCAATTACTAGCGGGAGGAGGGCCGCGACAGATACGCAGTATTTT
14	-	TRBJ2-1	-	TRBV20-1	CSAARLQSYNEQFF	TGCAGTGCTGCCCGCCTACAGAGCTACAATGAGCAGTTCTTC
15	-	TRBJ1-2	-	TRBV7-2	CASSLYGSDNYGYTF	TGTGCCAGCAGCTTATATGGTTCGGATAACTATGGCTACACCTTC
18	-	TRBJ2-1	-	TRBV2	CASSEKRSGRPSYNEQFF	TGTGCCAGCAGTGAGAAGCGGTCTGGCAGGCCCTCCTACAATGAGCAGTTCTTC
15	few	TRBJ2-1	-	TRBV28	CATIGASASYNEQFF	TGTGCCACCATTGGGGCTAGCGCGTCCTACAATGAGCAGTTCTTC
14	few	TRBJ2-7	-	TRBV5-1	CASSLGQAIYEQYF	TGCGCCAGCAGCTTGGGACAGGCCATCTACGAGCAGTACTTC
15	-	TRBJ1-5	-	TRBV15	CATSRTGMGNQPQHF	TGTGCCACCAGCCGAACAGGGATGGGGAATCAGCCCCAGCATTTT
14	few	TRBJ2-5	-	TRBV20-1	CSARAVWYQETQYF	TGCAGTGCTAGAGCCGTGTGGTACCAAGAGACCCAGTACTTC
13	few	TRBJ2-5	-	TRBV10-1	CASSDPGWETQYF	TGCGCCAGCAGTGATCCGGGATGGGAGACCCAGTACTTC
16	-	TRBJ2-2	TRBD1	TRBV25-1	CASSEWGQGVAGELFF	TGTGCCAGCAGTGAGTGGGGACAGGGCGTTGCCGGGGAGCTGTTTTTT
14	-	TRBJ2-7	-	TRBV28	CASRTDSFEYEQYF	TGTGCCAGCAGAACGGACAGTTTCGAATACGAGCAGTACTTC
14	few	TRBJ2-7	-	TRBV25-1	CASSEMGREVEQYF	TGTGCCAGCAGTGAAATGGGCCGCGAAGTGGAGCAGTACTTC
13	few	TRBJ2-7	TRBD2	TRBV9	CASSARGEDEQYF	TGTGCCAGCAGCGCCCGGGGGGAAGACGAGCAGTACTTC
17	many	TRBJ2-1	TRBD2	TRBV29-1	CSVGGLALPSSYNEQFF	TGCAGCGTTGGGGGACTAGCGCTACCGAGCTCCTACAATGAGCAGTTCTTC
14	few	TRBJ2-3	-	TRBV12-5	CASGLELGSDTQYF	TGTGCTAGTGGTTTGGAGTTGGGATCAGATACGCAGTATTTT
14	-	TRBJ2-5	-	TRBV29-1	CSVVSTGREETQYF	TGCAGCGTTGTGAGCACAGGGAGGGAAGAGACCCAGTACTTC
16	-	TRBJ2-7	-	TRBV4-2	CASSQDRAGQSYEQYF	TGTGCCAGCAGCCAAGATAGGGCGGGACAGTCCTACGAGCAGTACTTC
16	-	TRBJ2-1	TRBD2	TRBV7-9	CASSPRLAGKDNEQFF	TGTGCCAGCAGCCCACGACTAGCGGGGAAAGACAATGAGCAGTTCTTC
14	-	TRBJ2-3	TRBD2	TRBV10-3	CAVGLAGNTDTQYF	TGTGCCGTCGGACTAGCGGGGAACACAGATACGCAGTATTTT
16	few	TRBJ2-5	-	TRBV5-5	CASSLFMGVGGETQYF	TGTGCCAGCAGCTTGTTTATGGGGGTAGGCGGCGAGACCCAGTACTTC
11	once	TRBJ2-4	-	TRBV6-2/TRBV6-3	CASASRHEQYF	TGTGCCAGCGCCAGCAGGCATGAGCAGTACTTC
16	-	TRBJ1-5	TRBD1	TRBV7-2	CASTPVRVGTGQPQHF	TGTGCCAGCACCCCTGTTCGAGTGGGGACAGGTCAGCCCCAGCATTTT
12	few	TRBJ2-1	TRBD2	TRBV20-1	CSARGGGNEQFF	TGCAGTGCTAGGGGCGGGGGCAATGAGCAGTTCTTC
13	few	TRBJ1-5	-	TRBV5-1	CASAENSNQPQHF	TGCGCCAGCGCAGAAAATAGCAATCAGCCCCAGCATTTT
12	once	TRBJ1-2	-	TRBV20-1	CSALDGNYGYTF	TGCAGTGCTCTGGACGGAAACTATGGCTACACCTTC
15	-	TRBJ2-5	-	TRBV6-2/TRBV6-3	CASSQRGAAQETQYF	TGTGCCAGCAGTCAACGTGGGGCAGCACAAGAGACCCAGTACTTC
15	-	TRBJ2-3	-	TRBV5-1	CASSSARLSTDTRYF	TGCGCCAGCAGCTCGGCCCGGCTAAGCACAGATACGCGGTATTTT
16	-	TRBJ1-5	-	TRBV6-9	CASSFLPDGEGQPQHF	TGTGCCAGCAGTTTTCTCCCAGACGGGGAGGGTCAGCCCCAGCATTTT